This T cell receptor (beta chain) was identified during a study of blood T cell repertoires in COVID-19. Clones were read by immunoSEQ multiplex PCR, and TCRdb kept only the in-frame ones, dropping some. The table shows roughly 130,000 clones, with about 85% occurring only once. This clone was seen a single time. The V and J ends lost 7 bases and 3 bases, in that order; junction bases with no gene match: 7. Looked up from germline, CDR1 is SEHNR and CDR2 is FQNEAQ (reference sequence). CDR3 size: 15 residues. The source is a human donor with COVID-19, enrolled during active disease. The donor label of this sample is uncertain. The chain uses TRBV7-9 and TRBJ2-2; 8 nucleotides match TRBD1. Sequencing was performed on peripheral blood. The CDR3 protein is CASTQRTGYTGELFF. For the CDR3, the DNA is TGTGCCAGCACCCAAAGGACAGGGTACACCGGGGAGCTGTTTTTT.